In its sample, the clone carrying this TCR beta chain was seen many times. Antigen specificity is unknown. The CDR3 sequence is 13 residues long. Germline assignment: CDR1 SGHTA and CDR2 FQGNSA. Trimming took off 2 bases at V and 3 bases at J, with 7 bases between the two ends. TCRdb reanalysed the reads using MiXCR and keeps one entry per CDR3 protein. The sample shows 150,000 to 200,000 distinct CDR3 sequences, roughly 30% of them seen only once. The source of the sample is a study of T cell repertoires in cytomegalovirus infection. Study-level information: CMV infection together with matching HLA type was indicated by public TCR beta signatures. Study-wide results and limits: What dominated the ex vivo response were HLA-C-restricted CMV-specific TCR beta clonotypes. Public TCR beta family frequency separated CMV-and-HLA carriers, including in an independent cohort.

The V gene is TRBV7-2, the J gene TRBJ1-1; D is undetermined. The sample consisted of PBMCs. The TCR originated in a human donor in good health (CMV status not recorded). Some clones in this sample may be carry-over from other donors' samples. The CDR3 loop is CASSLRWDTEAFF. The CDR3 DNA is TGTGCCAGCAGCTTAAGGTGGGACACTGAAGCTTTCTTT.